This TCR beta chain was sequenced for a study of blood T cell repertoires in COVID-19. V lost 6 bases to trimming and J lost 3 bases; unmatched junction nucleotides: 6. The V gene's germline CDR1 is LGHDT and CDR2 YNNKEL (reference sequence). The CDR3 has 14 residues. Only in-frame clones appear in the TCRdb table, and some are missing; sequencing was by immunoSEQ multiplex PCR. Among about 220,000 clones listed, just over 85% were seen once. The sequence derives from a woman between 45 and 65 years old with acute COVID-19. The chain is built from TRBV3-1 (or the pseudogene TRBV3-2) and TRBJ2-5, with TRBD2 matching 8 bases. Sequenced: PBMCs or T cells enriched from blood (not recorded which). The CDR3: CASRFTGGEETQYF. CDR3 DNA sequence: TGTGCCAGCAGGTTTACCGGGGGGGAAGAGACCCAGTACTTC.